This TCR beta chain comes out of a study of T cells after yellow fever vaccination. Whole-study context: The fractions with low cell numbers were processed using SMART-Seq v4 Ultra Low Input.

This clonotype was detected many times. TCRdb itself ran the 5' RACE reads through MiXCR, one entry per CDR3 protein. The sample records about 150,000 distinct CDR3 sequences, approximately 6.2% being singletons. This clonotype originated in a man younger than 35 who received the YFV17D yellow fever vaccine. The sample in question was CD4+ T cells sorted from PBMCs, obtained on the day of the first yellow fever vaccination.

DNA for the CDR3: TGTGCCGGCCGTTGGGTTCGCACCGGGGAGCTGTTTTTT. Encoded protein: CAGRWVRTGELFF. J is TRBJ2-2 and V is TRBV6-2 or TRBV6-3; D remains ambiguous. Germline assignment: CDR1 MNHEY and CDR2 SVGEGT. CDR3 size: 13 residues. V lost 11 bases and J lost 4, with 14 bases in between.